Sequencing of this TCR beta chain was carried out in a study of cytomegalovirus exposure and HLA in healthy donors. PCR primers comprised 60 Vbeta and 13 Jbeta primers. TCRdb's table, derived via immunoSEQ multiplex PCR, lists solely in-frame clones and lacks some. Seen here are 100,000 to 150,000 clones, roughly 79% observed once, and the top ten hold approximately 1.7%. The length of the CDR3 is 13 residues. Germline V gene data show CDR1 as SGHDT and CDR2 as YYEEEE. Trimming cost V 4 bases and J 2 bases, with 10 bases left between them. The receptor's source is a woman in her thirties or forties in good health and CMV-seronegative. The specimen sequenced was PBMCs. The chain is built from TRBV5-6 and TRBJ2-7; D call uncertain. Written as DNA, the CDR3 is TGTGCCAGCAGCCCGCCGCGGACCTACGAGCAGTACTTC. Amino acids: CASSPPRTYEQYF. The full variable domain, completed using reference TRBV5-6 and TRBJ2-7, is DAGVTQSPTHLIKTRGQQVTLRCSPKSGHDTVSWYQQALGQGPQFIFQYYEEEERQRGNFPDRFSGHQFPNYSSELNVNALLLGDSALYLCASSPPRTYEQYFGPGTRLTVT.